What follows are 7 T cell receptor beta chains derived from one specimen sequenced in a study of T cells in Graves' hyperthyroidism and ophthalmopathy. What was amplified from RNA transcripts were TCR beta CDR3 regions. The HTBI primer set served for first-round RT-PCR of the TCR CDR3. A single record per CDR3 protein comes from TCRdb applying MiXCR to the multiplex PCR reads. The sample lists 530,000 or so distinct CDR3 sequences, approximately 44% seen once, with about 8.3% in the top ten. The sequencing input was peripheral blood or thyroid tissue (not recorded which). These TCRs come from a woman between 18 and 30 years old with Graves' hyperthyroidism.

This clonotype was found many times. The chain has TRBV10-3 and TRBJ1-1; 7 positions match TRBD1. The CDR3 runs 13 residues. CDR1 and CDR2 from the germline V gene are ENHRY and SYGVKD. V was pared by 6 bases and J by 5 bases, with 6 bases of the junction left unmatched. CDR3 DNA: TGTGCCATCAGCACAGGGGATGGTACTGAAGCTTTCTTT. Translating gives CAISTGDGTEAFF.

The chain carries TRBV2 and TRBJ2-5, with 7 bases identical to TRBD1. In germline, CDR1 is SNHLY, CDR2 FYNNEI. The CDR3 runs to 15 residues. Germline trimming cut 6 bases from V and 5 bases from J; bases unmatched to any gene: 12. The CDR3: CASSSFKGGNETQYF. The CDR3 DNA is TGTGCCAGCAGCAGTTTTAAAGGGGGCAATGAGACCCAGTACTTC.

For this clonotype: A much larger clone sits a single nucleotide away, making a read error possible. The V and J genes are TRBV27 and TRBJ2-7, with D unresolved. This CDR3 spans 14 amino acids. Germline CDR1 MNHEY, CDR2 SMNVEV (reference sequence). Trimming took off 4 bases at V and 2 bases at J, with 12 bases between the two ends. The CDR3 region is CASSYPKLAYEQYF. The CDR3 DNA reads TGTGCCAGCAGTTACCCGAAACTGGCCTACGAGCAGTACTTC.

This clonotype was counted only a few times. The V and J genes are TRBV7-9 and TRBJ2-3; 9 bases match TRBD2. This CDR3 is built from 16 residues. The V segment lost 5 bases and the J segment 1 base; nucleotides outside the gene matches: 7. Per germline, CDR1 SEHNR and CDR2 FQNEAQ (reference sequence). The CDR3 sequence: CASSQGVAGGTDTQYF. DNA for the CDR3: TGTGCCAGCAGCCAAGGGGTAGCGGGAGGCACAGATACGCAGTATTTT.

J is TRBJ2-7 and V is TRBV9; 12 bases map to TRBD1. The CDR3 contains 17 residues. V was clipped by 4 bases and J by 0 bases; unmatched bases: 8. CDR1 SGDLS and CDR2 YYNGEE come from the germline V gene. As DNA, the CDR3 is TGTGCCAGCAGCCAAGGGAGGGACAGGGGGCACTCCTACGAGCAGTACTTC. It codes for CASSQGRDRGHSYEQYF. The whole variable domain, remainder taken from reference TRBV9 and TRBJ2-7, is DSGVTQTPKHLITATGQRVTLRCSPRSGDLSVYWYQQSLDQGLQFLIQYYNGEERAKGNILERFSAQQFPDLHSELNLSSLELGDSALYFCASSQGRDRGHSYEQYFGPGTRLTVT.

V is TRBV12-5 and J is TRBJ2-7; 7 bases fit TRBD1. Germline loops: CDR1 LGHNT, CDR2 FRNRAP. The length of the CDR3 is 16 residues. CDR3 nucleotides: TGTGCCAGCAGTTTAACAGGGGACACCGGGATCTACGAGCAGTACTTC. This encodes CASSLTGDTGIYEQYF.

This chain joins TRBV6-6 and TRBJ2-6, with TRBD1 identical over 7 bases. Trimming cost V 3 bases and J 0 bases; bases outside gene matches: 8. CDR1 is MNHNY, CDR2 SVGAGI, per germline (reference sequence). This CDR3 spans 18 amino acids. In nucleotides, the CDR3 is TGTGCCAGCAGTTATTTGGGACAGAAACACTCTGGGGCCAACGTCCTGACTTTC. As protein: CASSYLGQKHSGANVLTF.